What follows are 25 T cell receptor delta chains derived from one specimen sequenced in a study of gamma-delta T cells after stem cell transplantation. TCRdb reanalyzed the RT-PCR reads using CATT. The table lists about 3,200 delta-chain clones, around 5% of them singletons. The material sequenced was gamma-delta T cells. The receptor source for this set is a human donor. It is not recorded whose cells these are; they may come from a transplant donor.

This clone has ten or more counts. It differs at one base from a far larger clone, so likely a read error. The chain carries TRDV2 and TRDJ1; D might be TRDD2 (5 bases). This CDR3 spans 15 amino acids. Germline CDR1 reads GEAIGNYY; CDR2 reads EKD. V was trimmed by 2 bases and J by 0 bases, leaving 12 bases between them. CDR3 bases: TGTGCCTGTGACATCCTATCCGGTTACACCGATAAACTCATCTTT. Residues: CACDILSGYTDKLIF.

This clone showed up just a few times. It may be a read error: a sequence one base away is much more abundant. The identical CDR3 is also encoded by other nucleotide sequences in the sample. The chain is built from TRDV2 and TRDJ1; TRDD3 agrees at 13 bases. The V and J ends lost 4 bases and 1 base, in that order; junction bases with no gene match: 11. The CDR3 sequence is 18 residues long. The germline gives CDR1 GEAIGNYY, CDR2 EKD. The CDR3 sequence is CACDQVTGGYATTDKLIF. CDR3 nucleotides: TGTGCCTGTGATCAGGTAACTGGGGGATACGCGACCACCGATAAACTCATCTTT.

Remarks on this clone: This probably arose from a read error, given a far larger clone one base away. At the DNA level, this CDR3 is encoded by other sequences in the same sample as well. The chain couples TRDV2 to TRDJ1; TRDD3 agrees at 12 bases. The length of the CDR3 is 18 residues. J gave up 2 bases and V 0 bases, and 9 bases lay outside the gene matches. Germline V CDR1 and CDR2: GEAIGNYY, EKD. This chain's CDR3 is CACDTLNLGDTQTDKLIF. The CDR3, as DNA: TGTGCCTGTGACACCTTGAACCTGGGGGATACGCAAACCGATAAACTCATCTTT.

This clone was observed a handful of times. TCRdb records a much larger clone's protein for this DNA, with a difference at residue 14 that likely arises from a read error; the protein given is the translation of the DNA. The chain carries TRDV2 and TRDJ1, with unresolved D. The CDR3 consists of 16 residues. Germline V CDR1 and CDR2: GEAIGNYY, EKD. The CDR3 here is CACDTVTEGYTDKPIF. Here the CDR3 DNA reads TGTGCCTGTGACACCGTTACGGAAGGGTACACCGATAAACCCATCTTT.

Only a few counts were recorded for this clone. The TCRdb record carries a much larger clone's protein, which differs from this DNA's translation at residue 11; a read error is the likely cause, and the protein listed here is the DNA translation. The chain employs TRDV2 and TRDJ1; 8 bases align to TRDD3. The CDR3 totals 16 residues. Germline V gene lookup returns CDR1 GEAIGNYY and CDR2 EKD. Losses at the gene ends were 1 base for V and 4 bases for J; bases not matched to a gene: 10. As DNA, the CDR3 is TGTGCCTGTGACACAATGGCTGGGGGACCCAACGATAAACTCATCTTT. It codes for CACDTMAGGPNDKLIF.

This clone was observed a handful of times. This DNA's translation and the protein TCRdb lists, from a much larger clone, do not match at residue 6, likely due to a read error; the protein shown is translated from the DNA. The chain joins TRDV2 to TRDJ1; possible D gene TRDD3, 6 bases. The germline V gene encodes CDR1 GEAIGNYY and CDR2 EKD. This CDR3 contains 17 residues. Trimming stripped 3 bases from V and 0 bases from J, with 19 bases between. CDR3 in DNA: TGTGCCTGTGACGGACCGGGGGACCTTCTTAACACCGATAAACTCATCTTT. Amino acids: CACDGPGDLLNTDKLIF.

Concerning this clone: A far larger clone is one base from this, pointing to a likely read error. The rearrangement joins TRDV2 to TRDJ1; 9 bases are shared with TRDD3. The germline V gene encodes CDR1 GEAIGNYY and CDR2 EKD. CDR3 length: 20 amino acids. The CDR3 coding sequence is TGTGCCTGTTACACGGTGGTACTGGGGGACCCTCGACCCTACACCGATAAACTCATCTTT. Translation: CACYTVVLGDPRPYTDKLIF.

In the case of this clone: The protein recorded in TCRdb matches a much larger clone and deviates from this DNA's translation at residue 9, suggesting a read error; the protein here is obtained by translating the DNA. The chain joins TRDV2 to TRDJ1, with D possibly matching TRDD3 (5 bases). CDR1 GEAIGNYY and CDR2 EKD come from the germline V gene. This CDR3 comprises 15 residues. Trimming removed 1 base from V and 1 base from J, with 12 bases in between. The DNA of the CDR3 is TGTGCCTGTGACACGGTCGGGGAGCCCACCGATAAACTCATCTTT. Protein: CACDTVGEPTDKLIF.

This chain uses TRDV2 with TRDJ1; 13 bases fit TRDD3. Trimming removed 1 base from V and 2 bases from J; junction bases left unmatched: 6. The CDR3 covers 17 residues. The germline CDR1 and CDR2 sequences are GEAIGNYY and EKD. CDR3 sequence: CACDTLLGDTPTDKLIF. The CDR3 nucleotides are TGTGCCTGTGACACGCTACTGGGGGATACGCCAACCGATAAACTCATCTTT.

As to this clone: A read error likely explains why the TCRdb protein, taken from a much larger clone, differs from this DNA's translation at residue 10; the protein shown is translated from the DNA. This chain uses TRDV2 with TRDJ1; 9 nucleotides align to TRDD3. The CDR3 runs 18 residues. V was pared by 1 base and J by 0 bases, with 11 bases of the junction left unmatched. CDR1 is GEAIGNYY and CDR2 is EKD in the germline V gene. This CDR3 reads CACDTLTGGHENTDKLIF. The CDR3 coding sequence is TGTGCCTGTGACACGCTGACTGGGGGACACGAGAACACCGATAAACTCATCTTT.

The sample holds a few counts of this clone. A far more abundant clone sits one base away, making this likely a read error. The chain combines TRDV2 with TRDJ3; TRDD3 agrees at 12 bases. CDR3 length: 20 amino acids. CDR1 and CDR2 (germline): GEAIGNYY, EKD. CDR3: CARDNTGGYLPSWDTRQMFF. CDR3 DNA: TGTGCCCGTGACAATACTGGGGGATACTTACCGTCCTGGGACACCCGACAGATGTTTTTC.

Worth noting for this clone: This may come from a read error, since a much larger clone is one base off. The chain is built from TRDV2 and TRDJ1; 10 bases match TRDD3. Germline V gene data show CDR1 as GEAIGNYY and CDR2 as EKD. The CDR3 is made up of 21 amino acids. Trimming removed 0 bases from V and 3 bases from J; junction bases left unmatched: 21. The CDR3: CACDTEFGRTGGFEHADKLIF. The CDR3 region has the DNA TGTGCCTGTGACACCGAATTTGGGCGTACTGGGGGATTCGAGCACGCCGATAAACTCATCTTT.

By sample share, this clone is medium-sized (0.01 to 0.1%). The genes are TRDV2 and TRDJ1; TRDD3 matches 13 bases. The V gene end was trimmed by 0 bases and the J gene end by 1 base; junction bases not matched to a gene: 4. In germline, CDR1 is GEAIGNYY, CDR2 EKD. This CDR3 contains 17 residues. As DNA, the CDR3 is TGTGCCTGTGACACCCTTACTGGGGGATACGCCACCGATAAACTCATCTTT. This gives the protein CACDTLTGGYATDKLIF.

This clone was detected a few times. The protein given by TCRdb reflects a much larger clone and differs at residue 8 from this DNA's translation, likely from a read error; the protein shown is the DNA's translation. V usage is TRDV2 and J usage is TRDJ1; unclear D gene. V dropped 1 base and J dropped 0 bases, with 17 bases sitting between them. Germline lookup yields CDR1 GEAIGNYY and CDR2 EKD. The CDR3 has 17 amino acids. The CDR3 protein is CACDTLVEGQYTDKLIF. CDR3 bases: TGTGCCTGTGACACTCTCGTTGAGGGACAATACACCGATAAACTCATCTTT.

Note on this clone: TCRdb assigns this DNA the protein of a much larger clone, which departs from its translation at residue 8; this likely reflects a read error, and the protein shown comes from translating the DNA. The rearrangement links TRDV2 to TRDJ1; D is perhaps TRDD3 (5 bases). CDR3 length equals 16 residues. Germline values: CDR1 GEAIGNYY, CDR2 EKD. V dropped 3 bases and J dropped 0 bases, with 16 bases sitting between them. CDR3: CACDFVGGDNTDKLIF. The CDR3 coding sequence is TGTGCCTGTGACTTTGTAGGGGGTGATAACACCGATAAACTCATCTTT.

In its sample, this clone was seen many times. A far larger clone is one nucleotide away, so this likely arose from a read error. J is TRDJ1 and V is TRDV2; D possibly corresponds to TRDD3 (6 bases). Looked up from germline, CDR1 is GEAIGNYY and CDR2 is EKD. This CDR3 is 13 amino acids long. CDR3 loop: CACGTWGTDKLIF. Written as DNA, the CDR3 is TGTGCCTGTGGCACCTGGGGCACCGATAAACTCATCTTT.

This clone came up a few times. The V gene is TRDV2, the J gene TRDJ1; TRDD3 aligns across 11 bases. V shed 1 base, J shed 0 bases, and the junction held 6 bases outside the gene matches. Germline values: CDR1 GEAIGNYY, CDR2 EKD. CDR3 size: 17 residues. The CDR3 loop reads CACDTVGDTQYTDKLIF. The CDR3, as DNA: TGTGCCTGTGACACAGTGGGGGATACGCAGTACACCGATAAACTCATCTTT.

This clone was seen only a few times. A much larger clone is a single base away; this may be a read error. In the same sample, other DNA sequences code for this CDR3. The chain employs TRDV2 and TRDJ1; TRDD3 aligns across 13 bases. Germline CDR1 and CDR2: GEAIGNYY and EKD. The CDR3 sequence is 19 residues long. CDR3 DNA: TGTGCCTGCGACACCCTACTGGGGGATACGCTTCCCTCCGGGGATAAACTCATCTTT. Amino acid sequence: CACDTLLGDTLPSGDKLIF.

In its sample, this clone was seen a few times. A far larger clone is just one base off, so this is likely a read error. This sample includes further DNA sequences coding for the same CDR3. The chain is built from TRDV2 and TRDJ1, with 11 bases aligning to TRDD3. The CDR3 has 18 residues. Germline assignment: CDR1 GEAIGNYY and CDR2 EKD. Here the CDR3 reads CACDTVSGGYARSDKLIF. The DNA for the CDR3 is TGTGCCTGCGACACCGTAAGTGGGGGATACGCTCGTTCCGATAAACTCATCTTT.

The J gene is TRDJ1, the V gene TRDV2; 8 bases match TRDD3. The CDR3 covers 17 residues. J lost 0 bases, V lost 1 base, and 9 bases had no gene match. CDR1 and CDR2 (germline): GEAIGNYY, EKD. In DNA, the CDR3 is TGTGCCTGTGACACTCTGGGGGACCTTCTTAACACCGATAAACTCATCTTT. Protein sequence: CACDTLGDLLNTDKLIF.

This clone showed up just a few times. The protein TCRdb gives is from a much larger clone and does not agree with this DNA's translation at residue 4, likely a read error; the protein shown here comes from the DNA. The chain has TRDV2 and TRDJ3; 8 positions agree with TRDD3. Germline lookup yields CDR1 GEAIGNYY and CDR2 EKD. The CDR3 is made up of 19 amino acids. CDR3 coding DNA: TGTGCCTGTAACACCACTGGGGGCTATAGCTCCTGGGACACCCGACAGATGTTTTTC. Residues: CACNTTGGYSSWDTRQMFF.

This clone ranks as medium-sized. A far larger clone lies a single base away; this is likely a read error. V is TRDV2 and J is TRDJ1; 8 bases map to TRDD3. CDR1 is GEAIGNYY, CDR2 EKD, per germline. The CDR3 has 15 residues. The CDR3 loop is CACDTVGRDTGKPIF. CDR3 nucleotides: TGTGCCTGTGACACCGTCGGGCGGGATACGGGTAAACCCATCTTT.

There are a few counts of this clone. TCRdb attributes to this sequence the protein of a much larger clone, which differs from the DNA translation at residue 9; a read error is likely, and the protein displayed is translated from the DNA. This chain links TRDV2 with TRDJ1, with D unresolved. Germline CDR1 and CDR2: GEAIGNYY and EKD. The CDR3 spans 16 residues. V lost 3 bases to trimming and J lost 7 bases, with 23 bases between them. CDR3 residues: CACDPVGVLGKSKLIF. In nucleotides, the CDR3 is TGTGCCTGTGACCCCGTAGGGGTCCTTGGAAAATCTAAACTCATCTTT.

In this sample, this clone turned up a few times. The protein TCRdb lists belongs to a much larger clone and differs from this DNA's translation at residue 4, which points to a read error; the protein shown is made from the DNA. The chain carries TRDV2 and TRDJ1, with TRDD3 matching over 13 bases. The V and J ends lost 5 bases and 0 bases, in that order; junction bases with no gene match: 11. The CDR3 is 18 amino acids. Germline CDR1 GEAIGNYY, CDR2 EKD. The CDR3 nucleotides read TGTGCCTGTGGCGTACTGGGGGATACGGAGGGGCACACCGATAAACTCATCTTT. Amino acid sequence: CACGVLGDTEGHTDKLIF.

Sample share makes this clone hyperexpanded. Other DNA sequences of this sample code for an identical CDR3. The chain has TRDV2 and TRDJ1; 7 bases agree with TRDD3. The germline CDR1 and CDR2 sequences are GEAIGNYY and EKD. J gave up 0 bases and V 4 bases, and 16 bases lay outside the gene matches. This CDR3 comprises 18 residues. CDR3 coding DNA: TGTGCCTGTGAACCTCTAACCTTACTGGGGATCCACACCGATAAACTCATCTTT. Amino acid sequence: CACEPLTLLGIHTDKLIF.